The TCR beta chain described here comes from a study of shared clonotypes between healthy human individuals. General study results and limits: Lower generation probabilities were found for non-shared clonotypes than for those shared by all four donors.

Of note for this clone: Its antigen is unknown. Other DNA sequences from this sample encode an identical CDR3 as well.

Donors, without exception, were Caucasian adults residing in Nashville, Tennessee. Several immunoSEQ 96-well plates shared each subset's DNA, each plate a replicate. Original processing notes: With immunoSEQ giving junction-only sequences and no quality scores, filtering differed. Some clones are missing from TCRdb's copy, which holds only in-frame ones; the method was immunoSEQ multiplex PCR. V and J calls and clone size are given by that table; D and trimming were obtained from the DNA. The repertoire holds nearly 1,000,000 clones, with 76% as singletons. The CDR3 consists of 15 residues. CDR1 is SGHTA and CDR2 is FQGNSA in the germline V gene. With V trimmed by 4 bases and J by 3 bases, 4 bases remained unmatched.

Sequences were obtained from memory CD4+ T cells sorted from blood. Subset of the sample: CD45RA-negative fraction. The source is a man aged 18 to 30 in good health. The chain couples TRBV7-2 to TRBJ2-3; 10 nucleotides agree with TRBD2. CDR3 sequence: CASSSRLAGTDTQYF. DNA for the CDR3: TGTGCCAGCAGCTCTAGACTAGCGGGTACAGATACGCAGTATTTT.